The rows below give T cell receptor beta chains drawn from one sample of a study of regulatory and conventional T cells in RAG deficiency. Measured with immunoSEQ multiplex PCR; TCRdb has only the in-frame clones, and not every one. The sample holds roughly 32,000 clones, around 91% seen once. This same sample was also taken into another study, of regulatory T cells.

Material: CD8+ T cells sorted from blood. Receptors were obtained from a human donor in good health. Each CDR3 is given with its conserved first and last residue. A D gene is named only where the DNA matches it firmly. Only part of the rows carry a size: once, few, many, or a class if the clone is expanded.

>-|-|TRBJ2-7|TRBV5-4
TGTGCCAGCAGCTTGGAGGGCAGGGGCTCCTACGAGCAGTACTTC
CASSLEGRGSYEQYF
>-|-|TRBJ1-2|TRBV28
TGTGCCAGCAGTCCATCAGACAAGTCTGGCTACACCTTC
CASSPSDKSGYTF
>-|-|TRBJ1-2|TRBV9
TGTGCCAGCAGCTTAGACGGGCCAGAGGGTGGCTACACCTTC
CASSLDGPEGGYTF
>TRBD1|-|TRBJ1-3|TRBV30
TGTGCCGGACAGGCTTACTCTGGAAACACCATATATTTT
CAGQAYSGNTIYF
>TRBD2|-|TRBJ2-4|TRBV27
TGTGCCAGCAGTTTTGTGGCGGGGGAGGCCAAAAACATTCAGTACTTC
CASSFVAGEAKNIQYF
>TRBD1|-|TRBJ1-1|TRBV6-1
TGTGCCAGCAGTGAAGTAGACAGGGCGGACACTGAAGCTTTCTTT
CASSEVDRADTEAFF
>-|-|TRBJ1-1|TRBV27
TGTGCCAGCAGGACAGATGAGAGGACTGAAGCTTTCTTT
CASRTDERTEAFF
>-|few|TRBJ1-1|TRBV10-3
TGTGCCATCAGTGAGAGGAACACTGAAGCTTTCTTT
CAISERNTEAFF
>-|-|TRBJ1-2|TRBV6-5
TGTGCCAGCAGAGATCACAGGTGGTCTGGCTACACCTTC
CASRDHRWSGYTF
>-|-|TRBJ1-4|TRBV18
TGTGCCAGCTCACCAGCAGGGTCGAACGAAAAACTGTTTTTT
CASSPAGSNEKLFF
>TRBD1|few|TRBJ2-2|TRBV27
TGTGCCACCCGGACAGGGGACGCCGGGGAGCTGTTTTTT
CATRTGDAGELFF
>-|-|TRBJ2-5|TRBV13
TGTGCCAGCAGCAGTGGACCCTCTTCTGAGACCCAGTACTTC
CASSSGPSSETQYF
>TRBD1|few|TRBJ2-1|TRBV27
TGTGCCAGCAGGCCGGGACAGTTGGTACACAATGAGCAGTTCTTC
CASRPGQLVHNEQFF
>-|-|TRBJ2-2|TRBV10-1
TGCGCCAGCAGTGAGAATCAGGGTTTGGGGATCGGGGAGCTGTTTTTT
CASSENQGLGIGELFF
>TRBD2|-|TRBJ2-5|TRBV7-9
TGTGCCAGCAGCAATTCCGGGACTAGTGGAGAGACCCAGTACTTC
CASSNSGTSGETQYF
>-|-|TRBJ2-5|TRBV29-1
TGCAGCGTTGCCTTGGGGCGAGAGACCCAGTACTTC
CSVALGRETQYF
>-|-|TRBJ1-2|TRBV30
TGTGCCTGGAGTGTAGGGTCGGGCTACACCTTC
CAWSVGSGYTF
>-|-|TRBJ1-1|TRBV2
TGTGCCAGCGCCGTAGGTCCCAGAGGGGACACTGAAGCTTTCTTT
CASAVGPRGDTEAFF
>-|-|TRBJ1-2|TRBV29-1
TGCAGCGTTGTCCCAGGTCCTGGCTACACCTTC
CSVVPGPGYTF
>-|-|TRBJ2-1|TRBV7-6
TGTGCCAGCAGCAAGGGTCAGGGTGAAGGTGAGCAGTTCTTC
CASSKGQGEGEQFF
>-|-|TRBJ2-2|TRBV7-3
TGTGCCAGCAGCCAAAACGGAGGTCACACCGGGGAGCTGTTTTTT
CASSQNGGHTGELFF
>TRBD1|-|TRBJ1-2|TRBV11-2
TGTGCCAGCAGCCCTCCTGGGCAGGGGGCGAATACTAACTATGGCTACACCTTC
CASSPPGQGANTNYGYTF
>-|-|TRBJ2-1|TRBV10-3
TGTGCCATCAGTGCGAGTGCTGAGCAGTTCTTC
CAISASAEQFF
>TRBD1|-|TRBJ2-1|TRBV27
TGTGCCAGCCAATGGGGACAGGGGTACAATGAGCAGTTCTTC
CASQWGQGYNEQFF
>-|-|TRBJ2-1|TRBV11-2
TGTGCCAGCAGCTTAGTCAATCAGTGGAATGAGCAGTTCTTC
CASSLVNQWNEQFF
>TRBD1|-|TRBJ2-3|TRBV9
TGTGCCAGCAGCGCGGACAGGGGGACAGATACGCAGTATTTT
CASSADRGTDTQYF
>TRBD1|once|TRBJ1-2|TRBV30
TGTGCCTGGAGTGTGGGACAGATTTCTAACTATGGCTACACCTTC
CAWSVGQISNYGYTF
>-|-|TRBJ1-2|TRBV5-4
TGTGCCAGCAGCTTGGCCGGCAGGGCGGGAGATCGGACCTATGGCTACACCTTC
CASSLAGRAGDRTYGYTF
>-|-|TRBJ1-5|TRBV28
TGTGCCAGCAGTTTTGGGCCCCAGCCCCAGCATTTT
CASSFGPQPQHF
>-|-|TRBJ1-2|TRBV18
TGTGCCAGCTCACCAGGGGGTGTGGGCTATGGCTACACCTTC
CASSPGGVGYGYTF
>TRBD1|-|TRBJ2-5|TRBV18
TGTGCCAGCTCACTGAGGGGGCGTGAGACCCAGTACTTC
CASSLRGRETQYF
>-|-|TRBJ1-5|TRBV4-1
TGCGCCAGCAGTTTTTGGGACAATCAGCCCCAGCATTTT
CASSFWDNQPQHF
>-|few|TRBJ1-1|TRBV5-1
TGCGCCAGCAGCTTGGAGGTGGGTTGGGTGAACACTGAAGCTTTCTTT
CASSLEVGWVNTEAFF
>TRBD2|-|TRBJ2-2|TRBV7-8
TGTGCCAGCAGCTTAGGAGTTAGCGGGAGGGGGGACACCGGGGAGCTGTTTTTT
CASSLGVSGRGDTGELFF
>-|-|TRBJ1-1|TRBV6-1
TGTGCCAGCAGTGAAACGTGGGCGGACACTGAAGCTTTCTTT
CASSETWADTEAFF
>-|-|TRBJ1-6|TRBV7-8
TGTGCCAGCAGCGAAGCAGTACGTTTCCCCCTCCACTTT
CASSEAVRFPLHF
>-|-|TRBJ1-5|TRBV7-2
TGTGCCAGCAGCTTAGGTTGGCAGGGGTACAGCAATCAGCCCCAGCATTTT
CASSLGWQGYSNQPQHF